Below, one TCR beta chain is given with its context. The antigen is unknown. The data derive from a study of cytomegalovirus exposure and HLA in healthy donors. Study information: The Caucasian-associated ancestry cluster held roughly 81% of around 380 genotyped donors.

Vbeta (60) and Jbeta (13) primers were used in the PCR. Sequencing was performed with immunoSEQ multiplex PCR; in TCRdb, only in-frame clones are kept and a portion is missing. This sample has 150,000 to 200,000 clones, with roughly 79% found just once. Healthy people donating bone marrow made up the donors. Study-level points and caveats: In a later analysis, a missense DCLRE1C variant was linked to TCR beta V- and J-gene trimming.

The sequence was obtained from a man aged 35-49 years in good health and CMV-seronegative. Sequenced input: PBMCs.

CDR3 coding DNA: TGTGCCAGCAGCGTAGGTCCAGCGGAAGAGACCCAGTACTTC. It is translated as CASSVGPAEETQYF. The chain uses TRBV9 and TRBJ2-5; a weak D match, TRBD2 (5 bases). Germline V gene sequence: CDR1 SGDLS, CDR2 YYNGEE. The CDR3 is made up of 14 amino acids. V gave up 0 bases and J gave up 3 bases, with 9 bases separating them.